There are a few counts of the clone carrying this T cell receptor beta chain. In the original workflow: Estimation of nucleated cell counts was performed using reference gene primer amplification. Method: immunoSEQ multiplex PCR; TCRdb's copy keeps in-frame clones and lacks some. V and J calls and clone size are given by that table; D and trimming were obtained from the DNA. The repertoire holds approximately 230,000 clones, with about 85% as singletons. Germline values: CDR1 MNHEY, CDR2 SVGEGT. V lost 0 bases and J lost 6; bases outside the gene matches: 12. CDR3 size: 19 residues. The data originate from a study of blood T cell repertoires in COVID-19. Looking at the study overall: T cells, B-cell-depleted T cells, or PBMCs supplied cDNA or gDNA.

Sequencing was done on a sample of peripheral blood. The chain recombines TRBV6-2 or TRBV6-3 with TRBJ1-5; the match to TRBD1 covers 12 bases. The clonotype was recovered from a man aged 18 to 30 with active or convalescent COVID-19. The CDR3 sequence: CASSYSEMWGQGAAQPQHF. The CDR3 DNA reads as TGTGCCAGCAGTTACTCGGAAATGTGGGGACAGGGGGCAGCTCAGCCCCAGCATTTT.